Listed below are T cell receptor beta chains from one sample, sequenced in a study of T cells in tuberculosis. Sequencing used immunoSEQ multiplex PCR; TCRdb keeps in-frame clones, though not all of them. The sample lists fewer than 40,000 clones, under 95% occurring once. The sequenced sample was PBMCs, obtained at tuberculosis diagnosis. Source of these receptors: an adult with tuberculosis. Both conserved end residues are part of each CDR3. D genes are given only for firm matches.

d_gene,v_gene,CDR3aa
TRBD1,TRBV10-1,CASSDTTGGAEGYTF
TRBD1,TRBV28,CASSLHRGSMNTEAFF
.,TRBV28,CASSPGQGNTIYF
.,TRBV12-5,CASKVQLNTEAFF
TRBD1,TRBV4-1,CASSQDLGTGYGYTF
.,TRBV10-2,CASSLDLPGELFF
TRBD2,TRBV5-1,CASIPSGGAGTGELFF
.,TRBV6-1,CASSAYEQDSGAFF
.,TRBV20-1,CSARAGEGYTF
.,TRBV5-4,CASSLGRTYTDTQYF
TRBD1,TRBV2,CASSAGGQPQHF
TRBD2,TRBV27,CASSFGRGGTDTQYF
TRBD2,TRBV11-2,CASTLSGLAGKETQYF
TRBD1,TRBV12-5,CASGLWGTGVEYTDTQYF
.,TRBV21-1,CASGGQGYGYTF
TRBD1,TRBV5-1,CASSFAGQSNEKLFF
TRBD1,TRBV6-5,CASSSPGTGLTEAFF
.,TRBV7-6,CASSLDWEAGNEAFF
TRBD2,TRBV28,CASSFWGSGDYNEQFF
TRBD1,TRBV25-1,CASSETGTEINQPQHF
TRBD2,TRBV6-1,CASSEIAGGTDTQYF
TRBD1,TRBV5-1,CASSLYGTANDGGTQYF
TRBD1,TRBV9,CASSLGTGISPLHF
.,TRBV27,CASARSYSYEQYF
TRBD2,TRBV6-5,CASSSGRDDTQYF
.,TRBV1,CTSSPGTQYF
.,TRBV11-2,CASSPGAELGYTF
.,TRBV7-6,CASSLDRDNQPQHF
.,TRBV4-2,CASSQDVERGGEQFF
.,TRBV4-1,CASSRTKGENTEAFF
TRBD1,TRBV20-1,CSAPGQVGYTF
TRBD1,TRBV2,CATRDRVDGYTF